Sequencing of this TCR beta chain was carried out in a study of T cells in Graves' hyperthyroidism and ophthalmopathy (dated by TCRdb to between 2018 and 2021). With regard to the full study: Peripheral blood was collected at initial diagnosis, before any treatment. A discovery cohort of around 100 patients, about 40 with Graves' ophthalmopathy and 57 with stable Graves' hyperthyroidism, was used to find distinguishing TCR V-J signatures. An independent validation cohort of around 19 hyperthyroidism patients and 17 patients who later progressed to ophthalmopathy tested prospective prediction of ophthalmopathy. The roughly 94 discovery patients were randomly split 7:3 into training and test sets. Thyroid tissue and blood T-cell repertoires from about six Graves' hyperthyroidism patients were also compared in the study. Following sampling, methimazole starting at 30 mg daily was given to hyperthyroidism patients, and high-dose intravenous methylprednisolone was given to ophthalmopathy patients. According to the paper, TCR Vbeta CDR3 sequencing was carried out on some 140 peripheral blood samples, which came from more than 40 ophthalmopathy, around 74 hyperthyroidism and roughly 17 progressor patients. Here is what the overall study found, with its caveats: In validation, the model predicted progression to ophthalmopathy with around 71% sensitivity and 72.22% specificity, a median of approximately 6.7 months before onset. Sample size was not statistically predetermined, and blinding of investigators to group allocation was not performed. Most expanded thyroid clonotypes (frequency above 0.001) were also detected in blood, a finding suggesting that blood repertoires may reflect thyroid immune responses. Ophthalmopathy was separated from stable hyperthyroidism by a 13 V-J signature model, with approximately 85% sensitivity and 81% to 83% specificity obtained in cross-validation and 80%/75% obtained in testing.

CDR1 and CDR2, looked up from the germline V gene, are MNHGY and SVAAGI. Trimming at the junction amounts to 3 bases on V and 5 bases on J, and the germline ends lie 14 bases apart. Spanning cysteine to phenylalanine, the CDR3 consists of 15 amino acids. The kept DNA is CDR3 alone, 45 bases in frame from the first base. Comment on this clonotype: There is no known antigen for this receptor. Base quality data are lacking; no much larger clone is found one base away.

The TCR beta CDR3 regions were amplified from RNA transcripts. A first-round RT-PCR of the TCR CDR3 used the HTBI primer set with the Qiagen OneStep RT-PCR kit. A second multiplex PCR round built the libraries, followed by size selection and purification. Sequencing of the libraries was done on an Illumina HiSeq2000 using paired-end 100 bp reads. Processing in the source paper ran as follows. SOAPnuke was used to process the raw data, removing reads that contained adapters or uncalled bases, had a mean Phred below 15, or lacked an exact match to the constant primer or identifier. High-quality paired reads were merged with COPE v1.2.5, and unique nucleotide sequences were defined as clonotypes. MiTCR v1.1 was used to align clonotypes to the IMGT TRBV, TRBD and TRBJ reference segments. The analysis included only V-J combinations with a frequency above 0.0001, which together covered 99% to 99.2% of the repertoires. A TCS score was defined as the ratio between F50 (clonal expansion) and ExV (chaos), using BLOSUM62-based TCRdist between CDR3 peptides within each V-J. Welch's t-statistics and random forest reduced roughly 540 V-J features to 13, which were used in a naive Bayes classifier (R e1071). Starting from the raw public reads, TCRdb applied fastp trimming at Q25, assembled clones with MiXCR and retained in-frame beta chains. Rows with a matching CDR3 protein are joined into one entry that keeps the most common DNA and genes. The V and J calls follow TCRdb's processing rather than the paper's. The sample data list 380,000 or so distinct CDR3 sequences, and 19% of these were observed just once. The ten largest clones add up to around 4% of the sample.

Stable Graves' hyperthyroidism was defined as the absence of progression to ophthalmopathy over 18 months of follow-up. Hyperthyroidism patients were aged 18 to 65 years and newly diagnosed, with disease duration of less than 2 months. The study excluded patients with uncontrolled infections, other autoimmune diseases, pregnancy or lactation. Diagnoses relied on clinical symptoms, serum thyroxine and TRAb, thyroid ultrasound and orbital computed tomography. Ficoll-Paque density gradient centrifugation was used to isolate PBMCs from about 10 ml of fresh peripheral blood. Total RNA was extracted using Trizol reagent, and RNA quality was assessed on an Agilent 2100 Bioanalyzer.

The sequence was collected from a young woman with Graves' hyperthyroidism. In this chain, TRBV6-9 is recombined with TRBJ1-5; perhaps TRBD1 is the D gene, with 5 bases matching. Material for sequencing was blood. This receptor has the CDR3 CASSYDSVDHQPQHF. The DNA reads TGTGCCAGCAGTTACGACAGTGTCGATCATCAGCCCCAGCATTTT.